What follows are 26 T cell receptor beta chains derived from one specimen sequenced in a study of blood T cell repertoires in COVID-19. Profiled with immunoSEQ multiplex PCR; TCRdb holds only in-frame clones, not every one. Seen here are fewer than 200,000 clones, nearly 90% observed once, and the top ten hold approximately 2%. Source material: peripheral blood. The receptors derive from a man between 18 and 29 years old who had recovered from COVID-19.

A single count supports this clone. V and J are TRBV9 and TRBJ2-3; 9 bases fit TRBD1. Trimming removed 0 bases from V and 0 bases from J; junction bases left unmatched: 11. Germline CDR1 SGDLS, CDR2 YYNGEE. This CDR3 is built from 19 residues. CDR3 sequence reads: CASSVATWSGTGSTDTQYF. The CDR3 DNA sequence: TGTGCCAGCAGCGTAGCAACCTGGTCCGGGACAGGGAGCACAGATACGCAGTATTTT.

The CDR3 loop is CASRQGRTYNEQFF. CDR3 bases: TGTGCCAGCAGACAGGGGAGGACCTACAATGAGCAGTTCTTC. The J gene is TRBJ2-1, the V gene TRBV2; tentative D call: TRBD1 (7 bases). With 6 bases removed from V and 2 bases from J, the gap between germline ends came to 11 bases. This CDR3 has 14 residues. Germline CDR1 and CDR2: SNHLY and FYNNEI.

This sequence joins TRBV19 and TRBJ2-5, with 9 bases identical to TRBD2. Germline values: CDR1 LNHDA, CDR2 SQIVND (reference sequence). The junction had 19 bases not matched to a gene; V was cut back by 9 bases and J by 5 bases. The CDR3 totals 17 residues. The CDR3 region is CASRRGGGRAPSETQYF. CDR3 bases: TGTGCCAGCCGACGGGGAGGCGGGAGGGCCCCATCGGAGACCCAGTACTTC. Based on the CDR3 plus reference TRBV19 and TRBJ2-5, the full variable domain is DGGITQSPKYLFRKEGQNVTLSCEQNLNHDAMYWYRQDPGQGLRLIYYSQIVNDFQKGDIAEGYSVSREKKESFPLTVTSAQKNPTAFYLCASRRGGGRAPSETQYFGPGTRLLVL.

This rearrangement joins TRBV12-3 or TRBV12-4 to TRBJ2-1; D is unresolved. Trimming stripped 6 bases from V and 3 bases from J, with 9 bases between. This CDR3 spans 13 amino acids. The CDR3 region has the DNA TGTGCCAGCAGCCCCACAAACTACAATGAGCAGTTCTTC. The encoded protein is CASSPTNYNEQFF.

The CDR3 nucleotides are TGTGCCAGCAGCCGCCTACTAGCGGGAGTGACAGATACGCAGTATTTT. Its translation: CASSRLLAGVTDTQYF. This sequence joins TRBV14 and TRBJ2-3; 11 nucleotides line up with TRBD2. The CDR3 consists of 16 residues. The germline V gene encodes CDR1 SGHDN and CDR2 FVKESK. Trimming cost V 4 bases and J 3 bases; bases outside gene matches: 6.

The chain couples TRBV30 to TRBJ1-5; a weak D match, TRBD1 (5 bases). The V gene lost 7 bases and the J gene lost 2 bases, with 12 bases spanning the gap. The CDR3 totals 13 residues. CDR1 and CDR2 from the germline V gene are GTSNPN and SVGIG (reference sequence). CDR3 loop: CAYSGEGNQPQHF. CDR3 in DNA: TGTGCCTACTCGGGGGAGGGCAATCAGCCCCAGCATTTT.

This clone was seen a single time. The chain employs TRBV15 and TRBJ2-3, with a weak D call TRBD1 (5 bases). The CDR3 sequence is 17 residues long. Trimming pared 0 bases from V and 4 bases from J, leaving 17 bases between. Germline V CDR1 and CDR2: LNHNV, YYDKDF (reference sequence). CDR3 nucleotide sequence: TGTGCCACCAGCAGAGAATTGTACCAGGGATCGGCAGATACGCAGTATTTT. It is translated as CATSRELYQGSADTQYF.

The chain carries TRBV28 and TRBJ1-4, with D maybe TRBD1 (5 bases). Germline V gives CDR1 MDHEN, CDR2 SYDVKM. V was shortened by 2 bases and J by 0 bases, with 7 bases between the two germline ends. The CDR3 is 15 amino acids. The CDR3 nucleotides read TGTGCCAGCAGTTTAGCAGGGTCAACTAATGAAAAACTGTTTTTT. Its translation is CASSLAGSTNEKLFF.

The V gene is TRBV4-2, the J gene TRBJ2-3; TRBD1 agrees at 7 bases. Germline CDR1 LGHNA, CDR2 YNFKEQ. The ends lost 2 bases at V and 1 base at J; junction bases unmatched: 3. The CDR3 length is 15 residues. The CDR3 coding sequence is TGTGCCAGCAGCCAAATAGGACAGGGCACAGATACGCAGTATTTT. It yields the protein CASSQIGQGTDTQYF.

V usage is TRBV2 and J usage is TRBJ2-5; 14 bases line up with TRBD2. The CDR3 runs 18 residues. Per the germline V gene, CDR1 is SNHLY and CDR2 is FYNNEI. J was trimmed by 5 bases and V by 8 bases; bases with no gene match: 16. The CDR3 region is CASGGTSGGVEVVETQYF. CDR3 DNA: TGTGCCAGCGGGGGGACTAGCGGGGGAGTAGAGGTTGTGGAGACCCAGTACTTC.

The chain uses TRBV19 and TRBJ1-5; TRBD1 aligns across 7 bases. The length of the CDR3 is 15 residues. CDR1 and CDR2 (germline): LNHDA, SQIVND (reference sequence). With V trimmed by 6 bases and J by 6 bases, 11 bases remained unmatched. As DNA, the CDR3 is TGTGCCAGTAGATCCTCAGGGGGAGTGGGTCAGCCCCAGCATTTT. It codes for CASRSSGGVGQPQHF.

V gene TRBV19 combines with J gene TRBJ2-2, with 9 nucleotides matching TRBD2. The CDR3 is 15 residues long. Trimming cost V 6 bases and J 5 bases; bases outside gene matches: 7. CDR1 LNHDA and CDR2 SQIVND come from the germline V gene (reference sequence). The CDR3 sequence is CASRLSGRRTGELFF. CDR3 nucleotide sequence: TGTGCCAGTAGACTTAGCGGGAGACGGACCGGGGAGCTGTTTTTT. Using reference TRBV19 and TRBJ2-2 for the parts outside the CDR3, the full variable domain is DGGITQSPKYLFRKEGQNVTLSCEQNLNHDAMYWYRQDPGQGLRLIYYSQIVNDFQKGDIAEGYSVSREKKESFPLTVTSAQKNPTAFYLCASRLSGRRTGELFFGEGSRLTVL.

The CDR3 DNA reads as TGTGCCAGCAGTTCACAGGGGGCCGGGGGAGAGACCCAGTACTTC. Residues: CASSSQGAGGETQYF. The V gene is TRBV6-5, the J gene TRBJ2-5; 9 bases line up with TRBD1. The CDR3 sequence is 15 residues long. Germline loops: CDR1 MNHEY, CDR2 SVGAGI. The trim removed 4 bases at V and 4 bases at J, leaving 7 bases unmatched.

DNA for the CDR3: TGTGCCAGCAGCTTAACAGCCCCCTCCTACAATGAGCAGTTCTTC. Protein: CASSLTAPSYNEQFF. The chain carries TRBV7-3 and TRBJ2-1; D not certain. The CDR3 has 15 amino acids. V was clipped by 0 bases and J by 0 bases, with 6 bases between them. Germline V gene sequence: CDR1 SGHTA, CDR2 FQGTGA.

This chain joins TRBV13 and TRBJ1-3; D is unresolved. Germline values: CDR1 PRHDT, CDR2 FYEKMQ (reference sequence). The CDR3 spans 15 residues. The germline V and J ends were trimmed by 1 base and 0 bases, with 7 bases remaining between them. The CDR3 sequence is CASSLVRNSGNTIYF. The CDR3 region has the DNA TGTGCCAGCAGCTTAGTCCGTAACTCTGGAAACACCATATATTTT.

The rearrangement joins TRBV19 to TRBJ1-5, with D perhaps matching TRBD1 (6 bases). The V gene lost 6 bases and the J gene lost 0 bases, with 18 bases spanning the gap. This CDR3 contains 17 residues. CDR1 is LNHDA and CDR2 is SQIVND in the germline V gene (reference sequence). The CDR3: CASSTTGTRGSNQPQHF. CDR3 sequence (DNA): TGTGCCAGTAGCACAACAGGGACACGCGGTAGCAATCAGCCCCAGCATTTT.

The table lists this clone with a count of one. The rearrangement links TRBV7-2 to TRBJ2-7; 10 positions match TRBD2. The germline CDR1 and CDR2 sequences are SGHTA and FQGNSA. CDR3 length equals 15 residues. With V trimmed by 5 bases and J by 2 bases, 6 bases remained unmatched. CDR3 loop: CASSKPSGRAYEQYF. The CDR3 region has the DNA TGTGCCAGCAGCAAACCTAGCGGGAGAGCCTACGAGCAGTACTTC.

The J gene is TRBJ1-1, the V gene TRBV4-3, with D uncertain. The germline CDR1 and CDR2 sequences are LGHNA and YSLEER. The CDR3 contains 15 residues. V was pared by 0 bases and J by 9 bases, with 17 bases between. In DNA form, the CDR3 reads TGCGCCAGCAGCCAAGAAAGGGAGGTCAGTACGCAAGCTTTCTTT. It encodes CASSQEREVSTQAFF.

The chain uses TRBV6-5 and TRBJ1-1; D ambiguous. Trimming shortened V by 4 bases and J by 0 bases, and 9 bases separated the two germline ends. The CDR3 length is 14 residues. Germline-derived CDR1 and CDR2 are MNHEY and SVGAGI. The CDR3 loop is CASSFFGMNTEAFF. Written as DNA, the CDR3 is TGTGCCAGCAGTTTTTTCGGGATGAACACTGAAGCTTTCTTT.

This chain joins TRBV5-1 and TRBJ2-1; 9 bases are shared with TRBD2. After removal of 7 bases from V and 15 bases from J, the junction contained 20 bases not matched to a gene. Germline V gene lookup returns CDR1 SGHRS and CDR2 YFSETQ. This CDR3 is built from 15 residues. CDR3 sequence (DNA): TGCGCCAGCGGCCCCCAACAGTCTAGCGGGGATCCACCGTTCTTC. Translated: CASGPQQSSGDPPFF.

The genes are TRBV10-3 and TRBJ2-2; D remains ambiguous. Germline CDR1 is ENHRY and CDR2 is SYGVKD. V was clipped by 5 bases and J by 5 bases, with 3 bases between them. This CDR3 comprises 11 residues. The CDR3 sequence is CAISLTGELFF. Written as DNA, the CDR3 is TGTGCCATCAGTCTTACCGGGGAGCTGTTTTTT.

This sequence joins TRBV19 and TRBJ2-2; TRBD1 matches 7 bases. The trim removed 3 bases at V and 0 bases at J, leaving 7 bases unmatched. There are 17 residues in the CDR3. Germline V gene sequence: CDR1 LNHDA, CDR2 SQIVND (reference sequence). CDR3 DNA: TGTGCCAGTAGTATCTCCACGGGACAGTCGAACACCGGGGAGCTGTTTTTT. It codes for CASSISTGQSNTGELFF.

The chain links TRBV6-5 to TRBJ2-7; 9 nucleotides line up with TRBD1. J gave up 6 bases and V 6 bases, and 12 bases lay outside the gene matches. The CDR3 is made up of 15 amino acids. Germline CDR1 is MNHEY and CDR2 is SVGAGI. The CDR3, as DNA: TGTGCCAGCAGCCGGGCCAGGGACAGGGCTGGCGAGCAGTACTTC. It is translated as CASSRARDRAGEQYF.

The chain is built from TRBV12-3 or TRBV12-4 and TRBJ2-1; D remains unclear. The CDR3 is 12 amino acids. Between the trimmed V and J ends, which lost 5 bases and 6 bases, there was a span of 8 bases. CDR3 coding DNA: TGTGCCAGCAGTCGAACTGGCAATGAGCAGTTCTTC. This gives the protein CASSRTGNEQFF.

The rearrangement uses TRBV5-6 and TRBJ1-1; 8 bases map to TRBD1. Germline CDR1 is SGHDT and CDR2 is YYEEEE. The CDR3 totals 15 residues. V shed 3 bases, J shed 4 bases, and the junction held 8 bases outside the gene matches. The CDR3 nucleotides read TGTGCCAGCAGCTGGACGGGACAGGCGGGCACTGAAGCTTTCTTT. This gives the protein CASSWTGQAGTEAFF.

The chain couples TRBV7-9 to TRBJ1-3; 9 bases line up with TRBD1. This CDR3 is built from 15 residues. Germline CDR1 SEHNR, CDR2 FQNEAQ (reference sequence). J was trimmed by 4 bases and V by 5 bases; bases with no gene match: 6. CDR3 in amino acids: CASSAKDRGGNTIYF. DNA for the CDR3: TGTGCCAGCAGCGCCAAGGACAGGGGAGGAAACACCATATATTTT.